Shown below are 9 T cell receptor beta chains from a single sample sequenced in a study of blood T cell repertoires in COVID-19. This table comes from immunoSEQ multiplex PCR, and its TCRdb copy is limited to in-frame clones, with some not included. The sample shows 23,000 or so clones, around nine tenths of them seen only once. Material: peripheral blood. Every receptor here comes from a human donor in a cohort sampled during active COVID-19.

The chain carries TRBV5-1 and TRBJ1-6; tentatively, D is TRBD1 (5 bases). Trimming removed 0 bases at V and 1 base at J, with 17 bases between. The CDR3 covers 19 residues. Germline loops: CDR1 SGHRS, CDR2 YFSETQ. CDR3 DNA sequence: TGCGCCAGCAGCTTGGGACAGACCTTGGCGGGATCCTATAATTCACCCCTCCACTTT. Translating gives CASSLGQTLAGSYNSPLHF. The whole variable domain, filled in from reference TRBV5-1 and TRBJ1-6, reads KAGVTQTPRYLIKTRGQQVTLSCSPISGHRSVSWYQQTPGQGLQFLFEYFSETQRNKGNFPGRFSGRQFSNSRSEMNVSTLELGDSALYLCASSLGQTLAGSYNSPLHFGNGTRLTVT.

The chain carries TRBV27 and TRBJ1-6; D is unclear. From germline, CDR1 is MNHEY and CDR2 SMNVEV (reference sequence). Trimming removed 5 bases at V and 7 bases at J, with 15 bases between. The CDR3 runs 15 residues. The CDR3 DNA sequence: TGTGCCAGCAGTCCCCTGCCAGTCATCAATTCACCCCTCCACTTT. Encoded protein: CASSPLPVINSPLHF.

The gene calls are TRBV5-5 and TRBJ2-3; D possibly corresponds to TRBD1 (5 bases). V lost 3 bases to trimming and J lost 1 base, with 9 bases between them. This CDR3 is 14 amino acids long. CDR1 and CDR2 from the germline V gene are SGHKS and YYEKEE (reference sequence). The CDR3 sequence: CASSSQGRTDTQYF. The CDR3 region has the DNA TGTGCCAGCAGCTCTCAGGGTCGCACAGATACGCAGTATTTT. Looking up the rest from reference TRBV5-5 and TRBJ2-3 gives the full variable domain: DAGVTQSPTHLIKTRGQQVTLRCSPISGHKSVSWYQQVLGQGPQFIFQYYEKEERGRGNFPDRFSARQFPNYSSELNVNALLLGDSALYLCASSSQGRTDTQYFGPGTRLTVL.

The V and J genes are TRBV5-1 and TRBJ2-1; 7 bases align to TRBD1. Germline V gives CDR1 SGHRS, CDR2 YFSETQ. The CDR3 is made up of 15 amino acids. V gave up 6 bases and J gave up 3 bases; unmatched junction bases: 9. Here the CDR3 DNA reads TGCGCCAGCACACAAATGACAGGGAACTACAATGAGCAGTTCTTC. Residues: CASTQMTGNYNEQFF.

Written as DNA, the CDR3 is TGTGCCTGGAGTGTAGCTAGCGGGAGAGTAGTGCAGTACTTC. This codes for CAWSVASGRVVQYF. V gene TRBV30 combines with J gene TRBJ2-7; TRBD2 matches at 10 bases. Germline values: CDR1 GTSNPN, CDR2 SVGIG (reference sequence). This CDR3 spans 14 amino acids. The trim removed 0 bases at V and 9 bases at J, leaving 8 bases unmatched.

The chain joins TRBV5-5 to TRBJ2-3; TRBD1 matches 10 bases. The CDR3 runs 16 residues. Germline V CDR1 and CDR2: SGHKS, YYEKEE (reference sequence). V was pared by 3 bases and J by 4 bases, with 8 bases of the junction left unmatched. The chain's CDR3 is CASSSRQGAQADTQYF. Written as DNA, the CDR3 is TGTGCCAGCAGCTCAAGACAGGGGGCGCAGGCAGATACGCAGTATTTT.

The rearrangement links TRBV15 to TRBJ1-1; perhaps TRBD1 as D (5 bases). CDR1 and CDR2 (germline): LNHNV, YYDKDF (reference sequence). Trimming left V 3 bases short and J 0 bases short, with 8 bases between. The CDR3 spans 14 residues. The CDR3 reads CATSSGHLNTEAFF. As DNA, the CDR3 is TGTGCCACCAGCAGCGGACACTTGAACACTGAAGCTTTCTTT.

This chain joins TRBV7-8 and TRBJ2-7; D perhaps matches TRBD1 (5 bases). Germline V gene data show CDR1 as SGHVS and CDR2 as FQNEAQ. This CDR3 is 13 amino acids long. Trimming stripped 2 bases from V and 4 bases from J, with 9 bases between. The CDR3, as DNA: TGTGCCAGCAGCTTACATGACAGATACGAGCAGTACTTC. Protein: CASSLHDRYEQYF. Variable domain in full (rest from reference TRBV7-8 and TRBJ2-7): GAGVSQSPRYKVAKRGQDVALRCDPISGHVSLFWYQQALGQGPEFLTYFQNEAQLDKSGLPSDRFFAERPEGSVSTLKIQRTQQEDSAVYLCASSLHDRYEQYFGPGTRLTVT.

The V and J genes are TRBV18 and TRBJ2-5, with D uncertain. The CDR3 sequence is 14 residues long. V was cut by 3 bases and J by 2 bases, with 10 bases left in between. Germline V gene sequence: CDR1 KGHSH, CDR2 LQKENI. The CDR3 coding sequence is TGTGCCAGCTCACCCCCCGCCGGGCAAGAGACCCAGTACTTC. Amino acid sequence: CASSPPAGQETQYF.